Presented here are 24 T cell receptor beta chains from one specimen sequenced in a study of blood T cells in healthy people across ages. Alongside a J-beta primer mix, a sample-barcoded 5' primer served in a second PCR lasting about 7 to 12 cycles. Using its own MiXCR run on the 5' RACE reads, TCRdb lists one record per CDR3 protein. The sample shows around 1,500,000 distinct CDR3 sequences, 28% of them seen only once. The specimen sequenced was blood. Receptors originate from a woman aged 25 to 45 in good health.

The chain links TRBV4-3 to TRBJ2-3; 11 positions match TRBD2. This CDR3 has 16 residues. With V trimmed by 0 bases and J by 4 bases, 3 bases remained unmatched. Germline V lookup: CDR1 LGHNA, CDR2 YSLEER. The CDR3 loop reads CASSQDASGRPDTQYF. The CDR3 bases are TGCGCCAGCAGCCAAGACGCTAGCGGGAGGCCAGATACGCAGTATTTT.

The chain uses TRBV20-1 and TRBJ2-4, with 11 bases lining up with TRBD2. CDR1 DFQATT and CDR2 SNEGSKA come from the germline V gene (reference sequence). After removal of 5 bases from V and 13 bases from J, the junction contained 16 bases not matched to a gene. The CDR3 spans 15 residues. The CDR3 loop reads CSADQTSGGYNEQYF. As DNA, the CDR3 is TGCAGTGCTGACCAAACTAGCGGGGGTTACAATGAGCAGTACTTC.

V and J are TRBV9 and TRBJ2-5; 9 bases line up with TRBD2. TRBJ2-7 matches the DNA end more closely, so the J call is doubtful. Per germline, CDR1 SGDLS and CDR2 YYNGEE. This CDR3 spans 16 amino acids. The CDR3 here is CASSVEAGTSPYEQYF. The CDR3 DNA reads TGTGCCAGCAGCGTAGAAGCCGGGACTAGCCCCTACGAGCAGTACTTC.

This clonotype was observed at least ten times. V and J are TRBV28 and TRBJ2-4, with 7 bases that match TRBD1. The CDR3 consists of 14 residues. Trimming at V came to 7 bases and at J to 1 base, leaving 4 bases not matched to a gene. Germline CDR1 and CDR2: MDHEN and SYDVKM. The CDR3 loop is CASKDRVAKNIQYF. DNA of the CDR3: TGTGCCAGCAAAGACAGGGTGGCCAAAAACATTCAGTACTTC. The full variable domain, completed using reference TRBV28 and TRBJ2-4, is DVKVTQSSRYLVKRTGEKVFLECVQDMDHENMFWYRQDPGLGLRLIYFSYDVKMKEKGDIPEGYSVSREKKERFSLILESASTNQTSMYLCASKDRVAKNIQYFGAGTRLSVL.

This clonotype turned up a few times. V gene TRBV6-6 combines with J gene TRBJ2-2; 7 nucleotides line up with TRBD1. Unmatched junction bases numbered 3, after V lost 4 bases and J lost 7 bases. The length of the CDR3 is 13 residues. CDR1 and CDR2 (germline): MNHNY, SVGAGI (reference sequence). DNA of the CDR3: TGTGCCAGCAGTTCCTACAGGGGCGGGGAGCTGTTTTTT. Residues: CASSSYRGGELFF.

As concerns this clonotype: One end of the junction is discordant with germline, which a read error may explain. The J gene is TRBJ2-2, the V gene TRBV3-1; D ambiguous. The CDR3 totals 18 residues. Germline V lookup: CDR1 LGHDT, CDR2 YNNKEL (reference sequence). CDR3 nucleotides: TGTGCCCGCAGCCAAGAATCCTACTTTGGCGGGAACACCGGGGAGCTGTTTTTT. Amino acids: CARSQESYFGGNTGELFF.

The chain recombines TRBV12-3 or TRBV12-4 with TRBJ1-1; possible D gene TRBD1, 5 bases. This CDR3 comprises 14 residues. Trimming cost V 8 bases and J 3 bases, with 16 bases left between them. The DNA of the CDR3 is TGTGCCAGCGGTAGAGCAGGGAGGGACACTGAAGCTTTCTTT. Its translation is CASGRAGRDTEAFF.

The chain couples TRBV5-1 to TRBJ1-2; tentatively, D is TRBD1 (5 bases). V lost 5 bases and J 1 base, leaving 15 bases between the germline ends. The CDR3 consists of 15 residues. Germline V gene data show CDR1 as SGHRS and CDR2 as YFSETQ. The CDR3, as DNA: TGCGCCAGCAGGCTCCAGGGAAGGGTTAACTATGGCTACACCTTC. Translating it yields CASRLQGRVNYGYTF.

The chain carries TRBV7-2 and TRBJ2-1; 10 nucleotides line up with TRBD1. Germline CDR1 reads SGHTA; CDR2 reads FQGNSA. This CDR3 contains 15 residues. The junction had 10 bases not matched to a gene; V was cut back by 2 bases and J by 12 bases. The CDR3 loop is CASSLRGTGDSGQFF. CDR3 DNA: TGTGCCAGCAGCTTACGGGGGACAGGGGACTCCGGGCAGTTCTTC. Full variable domain (missing parts from reference TRBV7-2 and TRBJ2-1): GAGVSQSPSNKVTEKGKDVELRCDPISGHTALYWYRQSLGQGLEFLIYFQGNSAPDKSGLPSDRFSAERTGGSVSTLTIQRTQQEDSAVYLCASSLRGTGDSGQFFGPGTRLTVL.

Remarks on this clonotype: A much larger clone is a single base away; this may be a read error. The chain couples TRBV24-1 to TRBJ2-7; D not resolved. The end of the DNA aligns better with TRBJ2-5, so the J call may be wrong. The CDR3 spans 13 residues. Germline V gene lookup returns CDR1 KGHDR and CDR2 SFDVKD. Here the CDR3 reads CATSDPPAETQYF. DNA of the CDR3: TGTGCCACCAGTGACCCCCCGGCTGAGACCCAGTACTTC.

This clonotype was detected only a few times. V is TRBV5-1 and J is TRBJ2-5; 7 bases align to TRBD1. With 2 bases clipped from V and 4 bases from J, the junction kept 8 bases outside the gene matches. The germline gives CDR1 SGHRS, CDR2 YFSETQ. The CDR3 contains 15 residues. For the CDR3, the DNA is TGCGCCAGCAGCTTCCGACAGGGAAGGGGAGAGACCCAGTACTTC. It translates to CASSFRQGRGETQYF. Variable domain in full (rest from reference TRBV5-1 and TRBJ2-5): KAGVTQTPRYLIKTRGQQVTLSCSPISGHRSVSWYQQTPGQGLQFLFEYFSETQRNKGNFPGRFSGRQFSNSRSEMNVSTLELGDSALYLCASSFRQGRGETQYFGPGTRLLVL.

V gene TRBV28 combines with J gene TRBJ1-5; no clear D gene. The ends were cut back, 8 bases at V and 1 base at J, with 15 bases in the middle. In germline, CDR1 is MDHEN, CDR2 SYDVKM. The CDR3 is 15 residues long. CDR3 bases: TGTGCCAGCCAGGAGGAGGGAAGAAGCAATCAGCCCCAGCATTTT. As protein: CASQEEGRSNQPQHF.

This chain's CDR3 is CASSRAPTSGGAQFF. The CDR3 DNA sequence: TGTGCCAGCAGTAGAGCACCGACTAGCGGGGGGGCGCAGTTCTTC. The chain uses TRBV6-5 and TRBJ2-1, with 14 bases aligning to TRBD2. The CDR3 extends over 15 amino acids. CDR1 and CDR2 (germline): MNHEY, SVGAGI. Germline trimming cut 5 bases from V and 12 bases from J; bases unmatched to any gene: 9.

V usage is TRBV12-5 and J usage is TRBJ2-3; possible D gene TRBD1, 6 bases. Trimming shortened V by 6 bases and J by 1 base, and 14 bases separated the two germline ends. Germline V gene lookup returns CDR1 LGHNT and CDR2 FRNRAP. The CDR3 length is 15 residues. The CDR3 is CASGQDGGRTDTQYF. CDR3 in DNA: TGTGCTAGTGGCCAAGATGGGGGCCGCACAGATACGCAGTATTTT.

At least ten counts were recorded for this clonotype. The V call is TRBV4-1, the J call TRBJ2-7, with D possibly being TRBD2 (5 bases). The V and J ends lost 4 bases and 1 base respectively, with 14 bases between them. Germline lookup yields CDR1 MGHRA and CDR2 YSYEKL. The CDR3 consists of 15 residues. DNA for the CDR3: TGCGCCAGCAGCCGTGAGGAGCGGCCTTCCTACGAGCAGTACTTC. It yields the protein CASSREERPSYEQYF.

The gene calls are TRBV29-1 and TRBJ2-1; D is uncertain. CDR3 size: 9 residues. The germline V gene has CDR1 SQVTM and CDR2 ANQGSEA. With 8 bases removed from V and 10 bases from J, the gap between germline ends came to 9 bases. CDR3 amino acids: CSTAAEQFF. DNA of the CDR3: TGCAGCACGGCCGCAGAGCAGTTCTTC.

Notes on this clonotype: A much larger clone differs by one base, so this may be a read error. The chain joins TRBV7-2 to TRBJ2-1; 8 positions match TRBD2. The CDR3 is made up of 13 amino acids. Germline V gene sequence: CDR1 SGHTA, CDR2 FQGNSA. The junction had 8 bases not matched to a gene; V was cut back by 3 bases and J by 13 bases. The CDR3 spells CASSLGSGETQFF. CDR3 DNA sequence: TGTGCCAGCAGCTTGGGTAGCGGGGAGACCCAGTTCTTC.

The chain joins TRBV7-8 to TRBJ2-5, with D possibly being TRBD2 (5 bases). In germline, CDR1 is SGHVS, CDR2 FQNEAQ. V dropped 2 bases and J dropped 2 bases, with 9 bases sitting between them. The CDR3 runs 14 residues. DNA of the CDR3: TGTGCCAGCAGCTTAATGAGGGTTCAAGAGACCCAGTACTTC. This sequence encodes CASSLMRVQETQYF.

This clonotype was picked up a small number of times. The rearrangement links TRBV12-5 to TRBJ2-5, with 9 bases matching TRBD1. Trimming took 4 bases from V and 5 from J; bases not matched to a gene: 8. Looked up from germline, CDR1 is LGHNT and CDR2 is FRNRAP. This CDR3 is built from 15 residues. The CDR3 sequence: CASGSPGQGGETQYF. CDR3 nucleotide sequence: TGTGCTAGTGGTTCACCGGGACAGGGCGGGGAGACCCAGTACTTC. Drawing the rest from reference TRBV12-5 and TRBJ2-5, the complete variable domain is DARVTQTPRHKVTEMGQEVTMRCQPILGHNTVFWYRQTMMQGLELLAYFRNRAPLDDSGMPKDRFSAEMPDATLATLKIQPSEPRDSAVYFCASGSPGQGGETQYFGPGTRLLVL.

There are many counts of this clonotype. The rearrangement joins TRBV12-3 or TRBV12-4 to TRBJ1-2; D gene ambiguous. The CDR3 has 12 residues. V shed 2 bases and J shed 1 base, with 2 bases lying between them. Here the CDR3 reads CASSLSNYGYTF. The CDR3 coding sequence is TGTGCCAGCAGTTTAAGTAACTATGGCTACACCTTC.

This clonotype was seen at least ten times. The chain carries TRBV7-9 and TRBJ2-7; a weak D match, TRBD1 (6 bases). This CDR3 has 15 amino acids. Germline lookup yields CDR1 SEHNR and CDR2 FQNEAQ (reference sequence). V was trimmed by 5 bases and J by 6 bases, leaving 20 bases between them. The CDR3 region has the DNA TGTGCCAGCAGCCACCACAGGGCAGGGCAAAGCGAGCAGTACTTC. Translating gives CASSHHRAGQSEQYF.

Concerning this clonotype: A much more abundant neighbour one base away suggests this may be a read error. V usage is TRBV29-1 and J usage is TRBJ2-1, with 8 nucleotides matching TRBD2. Germline CDR1 reads SQVTM; CDR2 reads ANQGSEA. V lost 5 bases and J lost 2; bases outside the gene matches: 11. CDR3 length: 16 residues. The CDR3, as DNA: TGCAGCGTTAAGTTAGAGGGCGGGGGGCCCTACAATGAGCAGTTCTTC. Its protein is CSVKLEGGGPYNEQFF.

V usage is TRBV5-1 and J usage is TRBJ2-1; 9 nucleotides agree with TRBD1. Germline values: CDR1 SGHRS, CDR2 YFSETQ. This CDR3 is 18 amino acids long. The V gene end was trimmed by 1 base and the J gene end by 4 bases; junction bases not matched to a gene: 12. Here the CDR3 DNA reads TGCGCCAGCAGCTTGACCAAAACCGGGACAGGGACTTACAATGAGCAGTTCTTC. As protein: CASSLTKTGTGTYNEQFF.

The chain recombines TRBV12-3 or TRBV12-4 with TRBJ2-7, with 7 bases matching TRBD1. With V trimmed by 1 base and J by 5 bases, 5 bases remained unmatched. The CDR3 length is 14 residues. CDR3 DNA sequence: TGTGCCAGCAGTTTAGAAGGACAGGTGGACGAGCAGTACTTC. It translates to CASSLEGQVDEQYF.